This T cell receptor beta chain is from a study of control samples from healthy donors and cancer patients. The germline V gene encodes CDR1 MNHEY and CDR2 SMNVEV (reference sequence). This CDR3 has 15 amino acids. V lost 6 bases, J lost 3 bases, and 9 bases stayed unmatched. The repertoire was sequenced with immunoSEQ multiplex PCR; TCRdb's copy has only in-frame clones and lacks some. The sample includes 150,000 or so clones, 93% of them seen just once. V is TRBV27 and J is TRBJ2-7, with 9 bases identical to TRBD2. This sequence was found in a young man in good health. Specimen: blood. The CDR3, as DNA: TGTGCCAGCAGCCTGACCGGGACTAGCCACTACGAGCAGTACTTC. Translating it yields CASSLTGTSHYEQYF.